A single sample gave rise to the 15 T cell receptor beta chains below, sequenced in a study of T cell clones after liver transplantation. Clones were sequenced by immunoSEQ multiplex PCR, and TCRdb holds only the in-frame ones, with some missing. The sample consists of roughly 74,000 clones, under 90% of them appearing once. Sequences were derived from CD4+ T cells from blood, sampled before liver transplant. These receptors all come from a human donor who received a liver transplant.

The chain has TRBV4-3 and TRBJ2-5, with D possibly matching TRBD2 (5 bases). Trimming took off 4 bases at V and 4 bases at J, with 16 bases between the two ends. The CDR3 is 15 amino acids. Germline V gives CDR1 LGHNA, CDR2 YSLEER. This CDR3 reads CASSLSVGPTETQYF. The CDR3 coding sequence is TGCGCCAGCAGCCTTAGCGTAGGACCCACAGAGACCCAGTACTTC.

The rearrangement joins TRBV4-1 to TRBJ1-6; D might be TRBD1 (6 bases). Germline-derived CDR1 and CDR2 are MGHRA and YSYEKL. The CDR3 runs to 16 residues. Trimming removed 2 bases at V and 6 bases at J, with 14 bases between. The CDR3 nucleotides read TGCGCCAGCAGCCAATCTTCCGACAGGACTAATTCACCCCTCCACTTT. Its translation: CASSQSSDRTNSPLHF.

CDR3 region: CASSVQGKAFF. CDR3 in DNA: TGTGCCAGCAGCGTACAGGGAAAAGCTTTCTTT. This sequence joins TRBV4-2 and TRBJ1-1; D possibly corresponds to TRBD1 (6 bases). This CDR3 contains 11 residues. The V end lost 5 bases, the J end lost 9 bases, and 10 bases lay between the germline ends. Germline V gene lookup returns CDR1 LGHNA and CDR2 YNFKEQ.

V gene TRBV7-9 combines with J gene TRBJ2-7; D ambiguous. The CDR3 is 13 amino acids. Trimming took 4 bases from V and 6 from J, leaving 13 bases between them. CDR1 is SEHNR and CDR2 is FQNEAQ in the germline V gene (reference sequence). CDR3 sequence reads: CASSSLSSVEQYF. CDR3 bases: TGTGCCAGCAGCTCCCTCTCCTCAGTCGAGCAGTACTTC.

The chain is built from TRBV27 and TRBJ1-2, with D possibly TRBD1 on 5 matching bases. This CDR3 has 14 amino acids. Germline V gene sequence: CDR1 MNHEY, CDR2 SMNVEV (reference sequence). Trimming took 8 bases from V and 4 from J, leaving 17 bases between them. This chain's CDR3 is CASSRRGDSYGYTF. CDR3 nucleotide sequence: TGTGCCAGCTCCCGCCGGGGGGATAGCTATGGCTACACCTTC.

This sequence joins TRBV5-1 and TRBJ2-5, with D possibly matching TRBD2 (5 bases). The CDR3 has 13 residues. Germline lookup yields CDR1 SGHRS and CDR2 YFSETQ. Trimming left V 2 bases short and J 1 base short, with 6 bases between. The CDR3 region is CASSFSAQETQYF. As DNA, the CDR3 is TGCGCCAGCAGCTTTAGCGCCCAAGAGACCCAGTACTTC.

Written as DNA, the CDR3 is TGTGCCAGCAGCTTAGAGGTTCCGAGGCGGGTTCATGGCTACACCTTC. Encoded protein: CASSLEVPRRVHGYTF. The V call is TRBV7-9, the J call TRBJ1-2; no reliable D call. Germline assignment: CDR1 SEHNR and CDR2 FQNEAQ (reference sequence). Trimming left V 1 base short and J 6 bases short, with 18 bases between. This CDR3 spans 16 amino acids.

The chain is built from TRBV7-2 and TRBJ2-7; tentative D call: TRBD1 (6 bases). The germline CDR1 and CDR2 sequences are SGHTA and FQGNSA. CDR3 length: 15 amino acids. The V and J ends lost 5 bases and 0 bases respectively, with 14 bases between them. The CDR3 spells CASSQGGGDSYEQYF. Here the CDR3 DNA reads TGTGCCAGCAGCCAAGGGGGTGGGGACTCCTACGAGCAGTACTTC.

The rearrangement uses TRBV5-1 and TRBJ1-4, with D possibly being TRBD1 (5 bases). Germline V lookup: CDR1 SGHRS, CDR2 YFSETQ. V lost 4 bases, J lost 8 bases, and 18 bases lay in between. The CDR3 contains 15 residues. The CDR3 region is CASSIKTDQFEKLFF. CDR3 coding DNA: TGCGCCAGCAGCATCAAGACAGACCAATTCGAAAAACTGTTTTTT.

The gene calls are TRBV19 and TRBJ2-5; 10 bases map to TRBD2. J gave up 5 bases and V 5 bases, and 8 bases lay outside the gene matches. Germline-derived CDR1 and CDR2 are LNHDA and SQIVND (reference sequence). The CDR3 extends over 15 amino acids. DNA for the CDR3: TGTGCCAGTAGTTCCTGGACTAGCGGACATGAGACCCAGTACTTC. Translating it yields CASSSWTSGHETQYF. The whole variable domain, filled in from reference TRBV19 and TRBJ2-5, reads DGGITQSPKYLFRKEGQNVTLSCEQNLNHDAMYWYRQDPGQGLRLIYYSQIVNDFQKGDIAEGYSVSREKKESFPLTVTSAQKNPTAFYLCASSSWTSGHETQYFGPGTRLLVL.

This clone has just one count. This chain uses TRBV6-5 with TRBJ1-2; a weak D match, TRBD1 (6 bases). Germline lookup yields CDR1 MNHEY and CDR2 SVGAGI. This CDR3 spans 13 amino acids. The V end lost 0 bases, the J end lost 8 bases, and 10 bases lay between the germline ends. The DNA for the CDR3 is TGTGCCAGCAGTTACTCGATGGGGGGCGGCTACACCTTC. Its translation is CASSYSMGGGYTF.

Worth noting for this clone: Sequence at one end of the junction differs from germline and may be a read error. The chain recombines TRBV6-5 with TRBJ2-7; TRBD2 is a possible D gene (5 bases). This CDR3 region has 14 residues. CDR1 and CDR2 from the germline V gene are MNHEY and SVGAGI. CDR3 region: CASSYSTDSHEQYF. The CDR3 region has the DNA TGTGCCAGCAGTTACTCGACGGACTCCCACGAGCAGTACTTC.

The chain employs TRBV28 and TRBJ2-6; the D is unclear. Trimming stripped 5 bases from V and 1 base from J, with 9 bases between. Germline values: CDR1 MDHEN, CDR2 SYDVKM. CDR3 length: 15 residues. This chain's CDR3 is CASSLHLSGANVLTF. In DNA form, the CDR3 reads TGTGCCAGCAGTCTACACTTGTCTGGGGCCAACGTCCTGACTTTC.

The chain employs TRBV6-4 and TRBJ2-2, with D possibly TRBD1 on 6 matching bases. Between the trimmed V and J ends, which lost 4 bases and 0 bases, there was a span of 12 bases. Per the germline V gene, CDR1 is MRHNA and CDR2 is SNTAGT. There are 16 residues in the CDR3. This chain's CDR3 is CASSAQGGANTGELFF. CDR3 bases: TGTGCCAGCAGTGCGCAAGGGGGAGCGAACACCGGGGAGCTGTTTTTT.

CDR3 DNA: TGTGCCTCAGTGACGGGAGGGTACATTCAGTACTTC. Translating it yields CASVTGGYIQYF. The chain links TRBV2 to TRBJ2-4; 8 positions agree with TRBD2. The CDR3 covers 12 residues. The germline gives CDR1 SNHLY, CDR2 FYNNEI. V shed 11 bases, J shed 8 bases, and the junction held 8 bases outside the gene matches.